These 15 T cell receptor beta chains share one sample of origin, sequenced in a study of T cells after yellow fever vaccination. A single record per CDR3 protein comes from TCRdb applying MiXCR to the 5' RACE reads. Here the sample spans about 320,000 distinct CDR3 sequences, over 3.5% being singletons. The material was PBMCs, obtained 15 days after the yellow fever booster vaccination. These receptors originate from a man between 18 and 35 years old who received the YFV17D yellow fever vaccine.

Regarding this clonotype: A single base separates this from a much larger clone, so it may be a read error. CDR3 bases: TGCAGTGCCGCCCGCTGGGAGACCCAGTACTTC. This gives the protein CSAARWETQYF. The V and J genes are TRBV20-1 and TRBJ2-5, with D unclear. The CDR3 is 11 residues long. Germline CDR1 is DFQATT and CDR2 is SNEGSKA (reference sequence). V gave up 6 bases and J gave up 5 bases, with 10 bases separating them.

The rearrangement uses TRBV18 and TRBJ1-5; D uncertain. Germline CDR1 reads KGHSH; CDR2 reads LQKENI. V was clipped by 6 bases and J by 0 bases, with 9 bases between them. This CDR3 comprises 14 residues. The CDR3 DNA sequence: TGTGCCAGCTCGCCCGAGCATAGCAATCAGCCCCAGCATTTT. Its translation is CASSPEHSNQPQHF.

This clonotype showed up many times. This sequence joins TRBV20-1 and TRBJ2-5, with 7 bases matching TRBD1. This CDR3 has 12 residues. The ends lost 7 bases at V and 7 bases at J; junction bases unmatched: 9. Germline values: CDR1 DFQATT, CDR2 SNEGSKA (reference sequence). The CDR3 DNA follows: TGCAGTGGAAGGACAGGAAGGGGGACCCAGTACTTC. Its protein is CSGRTGRGTQYF.

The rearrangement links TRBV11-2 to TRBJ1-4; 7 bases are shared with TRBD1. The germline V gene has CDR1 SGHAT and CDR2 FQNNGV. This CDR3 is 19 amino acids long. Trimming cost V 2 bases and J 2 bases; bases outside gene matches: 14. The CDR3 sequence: CASSLLTLSTGATNEKLFF. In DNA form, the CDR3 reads TGTGCCAGCAGCTTACTCACGTTGAGTACAGGGGCGACTAATGAAAAACTGTTTTTT.

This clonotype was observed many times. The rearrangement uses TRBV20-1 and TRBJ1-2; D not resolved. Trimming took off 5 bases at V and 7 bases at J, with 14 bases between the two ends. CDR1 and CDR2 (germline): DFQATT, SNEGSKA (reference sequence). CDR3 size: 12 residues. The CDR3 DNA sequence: TGCAGTGCTGTCGGGAATTCTCGTGGCTACACCTTC. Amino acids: CSAVGNSRGYTF.

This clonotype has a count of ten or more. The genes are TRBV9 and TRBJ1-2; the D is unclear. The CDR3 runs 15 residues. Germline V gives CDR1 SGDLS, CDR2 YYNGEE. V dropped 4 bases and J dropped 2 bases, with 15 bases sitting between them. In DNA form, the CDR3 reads TGTGCCAGCAGCTCCCGCTGGGGTCTCAACTATGGCTACACCTTC. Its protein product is CASSSRWGLNYGYTF.

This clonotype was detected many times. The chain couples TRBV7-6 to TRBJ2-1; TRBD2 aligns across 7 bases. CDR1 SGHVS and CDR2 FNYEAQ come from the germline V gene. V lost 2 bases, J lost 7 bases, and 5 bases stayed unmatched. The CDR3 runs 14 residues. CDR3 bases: TGTGCCAGCAGCTTATTCGGGGGGATAAATGAGCAGTTCTTC. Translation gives CASSLFGGINEQFF.

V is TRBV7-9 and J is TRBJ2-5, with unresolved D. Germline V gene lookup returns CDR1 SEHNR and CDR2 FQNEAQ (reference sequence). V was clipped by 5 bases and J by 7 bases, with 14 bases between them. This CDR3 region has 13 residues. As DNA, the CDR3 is TGTGCCAGCAGCCCCCAAGGGTACGCGACCCAGTACTTC. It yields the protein CASSPQGYATQYF.

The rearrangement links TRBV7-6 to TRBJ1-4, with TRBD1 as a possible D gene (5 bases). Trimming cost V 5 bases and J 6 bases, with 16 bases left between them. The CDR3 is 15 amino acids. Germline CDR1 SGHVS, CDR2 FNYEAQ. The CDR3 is CASSRAAGEDEKLFF. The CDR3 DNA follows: TGTGCCAGCAGCAGAGCAGCGGGGGAAGATGAAAAACTGTTTTTT.

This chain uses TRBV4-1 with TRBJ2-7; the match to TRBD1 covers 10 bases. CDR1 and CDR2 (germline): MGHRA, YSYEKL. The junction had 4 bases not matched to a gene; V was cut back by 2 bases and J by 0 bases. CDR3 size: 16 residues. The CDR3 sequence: CASSQPGQGNSYEQYF. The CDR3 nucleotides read TGCGCCAGCAGCCAACCGGGACAGGGGAACTCCTACGAGCAGTACTTC.

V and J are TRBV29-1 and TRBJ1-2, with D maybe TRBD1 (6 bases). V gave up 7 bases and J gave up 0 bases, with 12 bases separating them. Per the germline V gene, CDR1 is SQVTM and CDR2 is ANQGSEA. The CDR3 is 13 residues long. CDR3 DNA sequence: TGCAGCGCCGTCGGGGGCTCTAACTATGGCTACACCTTC. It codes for CSAVGGSNYGYTF.

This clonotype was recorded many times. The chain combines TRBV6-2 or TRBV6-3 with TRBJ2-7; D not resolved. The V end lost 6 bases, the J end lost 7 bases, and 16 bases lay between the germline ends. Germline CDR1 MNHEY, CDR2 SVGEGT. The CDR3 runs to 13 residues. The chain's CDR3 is CASSLVLSREQYV. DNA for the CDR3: TGTGCCAGCAGCCTCGTCTTATCTAGAGAGCAGTACGTC.

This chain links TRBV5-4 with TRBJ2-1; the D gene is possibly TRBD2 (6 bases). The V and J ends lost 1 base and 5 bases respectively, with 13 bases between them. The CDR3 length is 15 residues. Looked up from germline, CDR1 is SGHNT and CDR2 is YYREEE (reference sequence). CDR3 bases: TGTGCCAGCAGCTTGATCGGGACTTACGACAATGAGCAGTTCTTC. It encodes CASSLIGTYDNEQFF.

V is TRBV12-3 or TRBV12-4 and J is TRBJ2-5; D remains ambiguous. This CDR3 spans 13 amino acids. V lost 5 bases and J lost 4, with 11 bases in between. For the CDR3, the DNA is TGTGCCAGCAGTCCGGTACAGCTAGAGACCCAGTACTTC. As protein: CASSPVQLETQYF.

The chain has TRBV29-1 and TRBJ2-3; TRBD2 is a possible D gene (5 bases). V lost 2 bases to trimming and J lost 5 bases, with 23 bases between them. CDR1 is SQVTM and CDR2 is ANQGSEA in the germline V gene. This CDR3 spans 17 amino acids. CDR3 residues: CSVEWEGEGLSVDTQYF. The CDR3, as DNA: TGCAGCGTTGAATGGGAAGGCGAGGGTTTATCGGTAGATACGCAGTATTTT.